This paragraph reports one T cell receptor beta chain. Per the study methods: For nucleated cells, counts were estimated from reference gene primer amplification. TCRdb keeps only in-frame clones here, not all; method: immunoSEQ multiplex PCR. V and J calls and clone size come straight from that table; D and trimming were deduced from the DNA. The sample holds some 170,000 clones; approximately 83% are singletons and the top ten take roughly a tenth. Per germline, CDR1 SGDLS and CDR2 YYNGEE. There are 16 residues in the CDR3. Trimming at V came to 2 bases and at J to 1 base, leaving 4 bases not matched to a gene. This specimen belongs to a study of blood T cell repertoires in COVID-19. Whole-study context: Samples taken during acute and convalescent COVID-19 were collected in the United States, Italy and Spain. The cDNA or gDNA used as material had been derived from T cells, B-cell-depleted T cells, or PBMCs.

The V and J genes are TRBV9 and TRBJ2-2; 8 bases fit TRBD2. Sequenced: peripheral blood. The TCR originated in a woman of 80 years or more with active or convalescent COVID-19. The CDR3 sequence is CASSVGLVMNTGELFF. The CDR3 coding sequence is TGTGCCAGCAGCGTGGGACTAGTCATGAACACCGGGGAGCTGTTTTTT.